The rows below give T cell receptor beta chains drawn from one sample of a study of blood T cell repertoires in COVID-19. Profiling relied on immunoSEQ multiplex PCR, and the TCRdb table lists in-frame clones only, not all of them. The sample lists about 150,000 clones, about 73% seen once, with around 1.7% in the top ten. Sequences were obtained from peripheral blood. Receptor source: an elderly man with acute or convalescent COVID-19. Both conserved end residues are part of each CDR3. The D gene is left open where the match is weak. Size is omitted from some rows. Given values are once, few, many or a class for expanded clones.

d_call: TRBD2
v_call: TRBV4-1
clone_size: .
j_call: TRBJ2-3
cdr3_aa: CASSFRTSGGLTDTQYF
cdr3_nt: TGCGCCAGCAGCTTCCGGACTAGCGGAGGTCTCACAGATACGCAGTATTTT

d_call: TRBD2
v_call: TRBV30
clone_size: .
j_call: TRBJ2-7
cdr3_aa: CAWSRAGVPEQYF
cdr3_nt: TGTGCCTGGAGTCGAGCGGGGGTCCCCGAGCAGTACTTC

d_call: .
v_call: TRBV11-2
clone_size: .
j_call: TRBJ2-2
cdr3_aa: CASSTFSGELFF
cdr3_nt: TGTGCCAGCAGCACCTTTAGCGGGGAGCTGTTTTTT

d_call: .
v_call: TRBV28
clone_size: many
j_call: TRBJ1-2
cdr3_aa: CASSLADLTGFGGYTF
cdr3_nt: TGTGCCAGCAGTTTAGCGGACCTGACAGGATTCGGTGGCTACACCTTC

d_call: TRBD2
v_call: TRBV6-2/TRBV6-3
clone_size: .
j_call: TRBJ2-3
cdr3_aa: CASSFRPPLTPRAGGQDTQYF
cdr3_nt: TGTGCCAGCAGTTTTCGCCCACCACTTACCCCTAGAGCGGGGGGGCAAGATACGCAGTATTTT

d_call: .
v_call: TRBV18
clone_size: .
j_call: TRBJ2-5
cdr3_aa: CASSPQGAPETQYF
cdr3_nt: TGTGCCAGCTCACCACAAGGGGCCCCCGAGACCCAGTACTTC

d_call: .
v_call: TRBV5-1
clone_size: .
j_call: TRBJ2-5
cdr3_aa: CASSLQGQEETQYF
cdr3_nt: TGCGCCAGCAGCTTACAGGGTCAGGAAGAGACCCAGTACTTC

d_call: .
v_call: TRBV2
clone_size: few
j_call: TRBJ1-5
cdr3_aa: CASSEGSSSNQPQHF
cdr3_nt: TGTGCCAGCAGTGAAGGCTCGAGTAGCAATCAGCCCCAGCATTTT

d_call: TRBD1
v_call: TRBV4-1
clone_size: .
j_call: TRBJ1-2
cdr3_aa: CASSQDQTGGNYGYTF
cdr3_nt: TGCGCCAGCAGCCAAGATCAGACAGGGGGGAACTATGGCTACACCTTC

d_call: .
v_call: TRBV28
clone_size: .
j_call: TRBJ1-2
cdr3_aa: CASSLGALGRGYTF
cdr3_nt: TGTGCCAGCAGTTTAGGGGCCTTGGGGCGCGGCTACACCTTC

d_call: TRBD1
v_call: TRBV7-8
clone_size: .
j_call: TRBJ1-3
cdr3_aa: CASSLGQGVSSGNTIYF
cdr3_nt: TGTGCCAGCAGCTTAGGACAGGGTGTTAGCTCTGGAAACACCATATATTTT

d_call: .
v_call: TRBV5-8
clone_size: .
j_call: TRBJ1-5
cdr3_aa: CASSWAINQPQHF
cdr3_nt: TGTGCCAGCAGCTGGGCTATAAATCAGCCCCAGCATTTT

d_call: .
v_call: TRBV11-3
clone_size: .
j_call: TRBJ2-3
cdr3_aa: CASSLGLKQESYTQYF
cdr3_nt: TGTGCCAGCAGCTTAGGGTTGAAGCAGGAATCATATACGCAGTATTTT

d_call: .
v_call: TRBV28
clone_size: .
j_call: TRBJ2-3
cdr3_aa: CASSFQGYTDTQYF
cdr3_nt: TGTGCCAGCAGTTTTCAGGGGTACACAGATACGCAGTATTTT

d_call: TRBD2
v_call: TRBV3-1/TRBV3-2
clone_size: .
j_call: TRBJ2-6
cdr3_aa: CASSVLAGGPSGANVLTF
cdr3_nt: TGTGCCAGCAGCGTACTAGCGGGGGGGCCGTCTGGGGCCAACGTCCTGACTTTC

d_call: .
v_call: TRBV14
clone_size: .
j_call: TRBJ2-7
cdr3_aa: CASSLKRDTSYEQYF
cdr3_nt: TGTGCCAGCAGCTTAAAACGGGACACCTCCTACGAGCAGTACTTC

d_call: TRBD1
v_call: TRBV7-2
clone_size: .
j_call: TRBJ1-2
cdr3_aa: CASSLGQGDGYTF
cdr3_nt: TGTGCCAGCAGCTTGGGGCAGGGGGATGGCTACACCTTC

d_call: .
v_call: TRBV12-5
clone_size: .
j_call: TRBJ2-7
cdr3_aa: CASGYEWSYEQYF
cdr3_nt: TGTGCTAGTGGATACGAGTGGAGTTACGAGCAGTACTTC

d_call: .
v_call: TRBV4-1
clone_size: few
j_call: TRBJ1-5
cdr3_aa: CASSQPGSFQPQHF
cdr3_nt: TGCGCCAGCAGCCAACCAGGGTCGTTTCAGCCCCAGCATTTT

d_call: .
v_call: TRBV27
clone_size: .
j_call: TRBJ2-1
cdr3_aa: CASSFVQQPQFF
cdr3_nt: TGTGCCAGCAGTTTTGTTCAACAGCCGCAGTTCTTC

d_call: TRBD1
v_call: TRBV4-3
clone_size: .
j_call: TRBJ2-5
cdr3_aa: CASSQQGQGQETQYF
cdr3_nt: TGCGCCAGCAGCCAACAAGGACAGGGCCAAGAGACCCAGTACTTC

d_call: .
v_call: TRBV5-5
clone_size: .
j_call: TRBJ1-1
cdr3_aa: CASSLGRRVAFF
cdr3_nt: TGTGCCAGCAGCTTGGGGAGGAGGGTAGCTTTCTTT

d_call: TRBD2
v_call: TRBV2
clone_size: .
j_call: TRBJ2-3
cdr3_aa: CASSEISGTTDTQYF
cdr3_nt: TGTGCCAGCAGTGAAATTAGCGGGACCACAGATACGCAGTATTTT

d_call: TRBD1
v_call: TRBV11-2
clone_size: .
j_call: TRBJ1-5
cdr3_aa: CASSLTPGQGGQPQHF
cdr3_nt: TGTGCCAGCAGCTTAACTCCGGGACAGGGCGGTCAGCCCCAGCATTTT

d_call: TRBD2
v_call: TRBV6-2/TRBV6-3
clone_size: .
j_call: TRBJ2-5
cdr3_aa: CASSYSTLAGGKETQYF
cdr3_nt: TGTGCCAGCAGTTACTCTACCCTAGCGGGGGGGAAAGAGACCCAGTACTTC

d_call: .
v_call: TRBV18
clone_size: .
j_call: TRBJ1-5
cdr3_aa: CASSPAGAGGNQPQHF
cdr3_nt: TGTGCCAGCTCACCCGCCGGGGCAGGGGGCAATCAGCCCCAGCATTTT

d_call: TRBD2
v_call: TRBV7-2
clone_size: once
j_call: TRBJ2-5
cdr3_aa: CASSLVVGLAGDSQYF
cdr3_nt: TGTGCCAGCAGCTTAGTCGTTGGACTAGCGGGGGACTCCCAGTACTTC

d_call: TRBD1
v_call: TRBV24-1
clone_size: .
j_call: TRBJ2-1
cdr3_aa: CATSDTGTGAHNEQFF
cdr3_nt: TGTGCCACCAGTGATACCGGGACAGGGGCCCACAATGAGCAGTTCTTC

d_call: .
v_call: TRBV27
clone_size: .
j_call: TRBJ2-5
cdr3_aa: CASSRAGERRETQYF
cdr3_nt: TGTGCCAGCAGCCGAGCAGGGGAGAGGAGAGAGACCCAGTACTTC

d_call: TRBD1
v_call: TRBV27
clone_size: .
j_call: TRBJ2-2
cdr3_aa: CASSPRTGATGELFF
cdr3_nt: TGTGCCAGCAGCCCAAGGACAGGGGCCACCGGGGAGCTGTTTTTT

d_call: .
v_call: TRBV2
clone_size: many
j_call: TRBJ1-3
cdr3_aa: CASRQGSGNTIYF
cdr3_nt: TGTGCCAGCAGACAGGGTAGTGGAAACACCATATATTTT

d_call: .
v_call: TRBV25-1
clone_size: few
j_call: TRBJ2-2
cdr3_aa: CASSETALPGSGELFF
cdr3_nt: TGTGCCAGCAGTGAAACGGCCCTCCCCGGGTCCGGGGAGCTGTTTTTT

d_call: .
v_call: TRBV6-5
clone_size: few
j_call: TRBJ1-2
cdr3_aa: CASSPAGRRGYTF
cdr3_nt: TGTGCCAGCAGTCCTGCGGGACGCCGGGGCTACACCTTC

d_call: TRBD1
v_call: TRBV6-5
clone_size: .
j_call: TRBJ1-2
cdr3_aa: CASSQTQGASGYTF
cdr3_nt: TGTGCCAGCAGCCAAACACAGGGGGCCAGTGGCTACACCTTC

d_call: .
v_call: TRBV24-1
clone_size: .
j_call: TRBJ1-2
cdr3_aa: CATSDPTGTQSNGYTF
cdr3_nt: TGTGCCACCAGTGATCCAACAGGGACCCAGAGTAATGGCTACACCTTC

d_call: .
v_call: TRBV9
clone_size: .
j_call: TRBJ1-2
cdr3_aa: CASSVRGSASYGYTF
cdr3_nt: TGTGCCAGCAGCGTCCGGGGATCGGCAAGCTATGGCTACACCTTC

d_call: .
v_call: TRBV11-1
clone_size: .
j_call: TRBJ1-1
cdr3_aa: CASSLDVGRTEAFF
cdr3_nt: TGTGCCAGCAGCTTAGATGTGGGGCGGACTGAAGCTTTCTTT

d_call: .
v_call: TRBV9
clone_size: .
j_call: TRBJ2-6
cdr3_aa: CASSVARSGANVLTF
cdr3_nt: TGTGCCAGCAGCGTAGCCAGATCTGGGGCCAACGTCCTGACTTTC

d_call: TRBD2
v_call: TRBV3-1/TRBV3-2
clone_size: once
j_call: TRBJ2-7
cdr3_aa: CASSQSTVGGTEQYF
cdr3_nt: TGTGCCAGCAGCCAATCGACGGTGGGGGGGACTGAGCAGTACTTC

d_call: TRBD2
v_call: TRBV11-3
clone_size: few
j_call: TRBJ2-1
cdr3_aa: CASSPGGGDEQFF
cdr3_nt: TGTGCCAGCAGCCCCGGGGGAGGGGATGAGCAGTTCTTC

d_call: TRBD1
v_call: TRBV10-3
clone_size: .
j_call: TRBJ2-7
cdr3_aa: CAIKQGAGSYEQYF
cdr3_nt: TGTGCCATAAAACAGGGGGCCGGCTCCTACGAGCAGTACTTC

d_call: .
v_call: TRBV20-1
clone_size: .
j_call: TRBJ2-7
cdr3_aa: CSARQLYEQYF
cdr3_nt: TGCAGTGCTAGGCAGTTATACGAGCAGTACTTC

d_call: .
v_call: TRBV4-2
clone_size: few
j_call: TRBJ1-6
cdr3_aa: CASSQDPQGGRGNSPLHF
cdr3_nt: TGTGCCAGCAGCCAAGATCCCCAAGGGGGTAGGGGTAATTCACCCCTCCACTTT

d_call: TRBD2
v_call: TRBV5-1
clone_size: .
j_call: TRBJ2-2
cdr3_aa: CASSFSGGANTGELFF
cdr3_nt: TGCGCCAGCAGCTTCAGCGGGGGAGCTAACACCGGGGAGCTGTTTTTT

d_call: .
v_call: TRBV7-2
clone_size: .
j_call: TRBJ1-4
cdr3_aa: CASSLAGMANEKLFF
cdr3_nt: TGTGCCAGCAGCTTAGCCGGTATGGCTAATGAAAAACTGTTTTTT

d_call: .
v_call: TRBV27
clone_size: .
j_call: TRBJ2-5
cdr3_aa: CASSFGQPGETQYF
cdr3_nt: TGTGCCAGCAGTTTCGGACAGCCGGGGGAGACCCAGTACTTC

d_call: TRBD2
v_call: TRBV5-1
clone_size: .
j_call: TRBJ2-1
cdr3_aa: CASSLADKTSGVYNEQFF
cdr3_nt: TGCGCCAGCAGCTTGGCCGATAAGACTAGCGGGGTCTACAATGAGCAGTTCTTC

d_call: TRBD1
v_call: TRBV19
clone_size: few
j_call: TRBJ1-2
cdr3_aa: CASIPGQGSGGYTF
cdr3_nt: TGTGCCAGTATTCCGGGACAGGGGAGTGGTGGCTACACCTTC

d_call: .
v_call: TRBV6-5
clone_size: .
j_call: TRBJ1-4
cdr3_aa: CASQGYSLENEKLFF
cdr3_nt: TGTGCCAGCCAAGGTTATTCCTTGGAGAATGAAAAACTGTTTTTT

d_call: TRBD1
v_call: TRBV27
clone_size: .
j_call: TRBJ1-6
cdr3_aa: CASSQGATYNSPLHF
cdr3_nt: TGTGCCAGCTCACAGGGGGCAACCTATAATTCACCCCTCCACTTT

d_call: .
v_call: TRBV12-5
clone_size: .
j_call: TRBJ1-4
cdr3_aa: CASGLDSPPGEKLFF
cdr3_nt: TGTGCTAGTGGTTTGGACTCACCGCCGGGGGAAAAACTGTTTTTT

d_call: TRBD1
v_call: TRBV2
clone_size: .
j_call: TRBJ1-1
cdr3_aa: CASSERGQGGSEAFF
cdr3_nt: TGTGCCAGCAGTGAAAGGGGGCAGGGCGGCTCTGAAGCTTTCTTT

d_call: TRBD2
v_call: TRBV7-9
clone_size: .
j_call: TRBJ2-5
cdr3_aa: CASSRLAGDGTQYF
cdr3_nt: TGTGCCAGCAGCCGACTAGCGGGTGATGGGACCCAGTACTTC

d_call: TRBD1
v_call: TRBV19
clone_size: .
j_call: TRBJ1-2
cdr3_aa: CASSLQGADYGYTF
cdr3_nt: TGTGCCAGTAGTTTACAGGGGGCTGACTATGGCTACACCTTC

d_call: .
v_call: TRBV19
clone_size: .
j_call: TRBJ2-3
cdr3_aa: CASSQLGQGSTDTQYF
cdr3_nt: TGTGCCAGTAGTCAGCTGGGTCAGGGGAGTACAGATACGCAGTATTTT

d_call: TRBD2
v_call: TRBV11-2
clone_size: few
j_call: TRBJ2-1
cdr3_aa: CASSLGTSGHNEQFF
cdr3_nt: TGTGCCAGCAGCTTGGGGACTAGCGGTCACAATGAGCAGTTCTTC

d_call: TRBD1
v_call: TRBV6-6
clone_size: .
j_call: TRBJ1-4
cdr3_aa: CASSSRQGAGGEKLFF
cdr3_nt: TGTGCCAGCAGTTCGCGCCAGGGGGCAGGCGGTGAAAAACTGTTTTTT

d_call: TRBD1
v_call: TRBV3-1/TRBV3-2
clone_size: .
j_call: TRBJ2-5
cdr3_aa: CASSHPSGGRETQYF
cdr3_nt: TGTGCCAGCAGCCATCCCTCAGGGGGCAGGGAGACCCAGTACTTC